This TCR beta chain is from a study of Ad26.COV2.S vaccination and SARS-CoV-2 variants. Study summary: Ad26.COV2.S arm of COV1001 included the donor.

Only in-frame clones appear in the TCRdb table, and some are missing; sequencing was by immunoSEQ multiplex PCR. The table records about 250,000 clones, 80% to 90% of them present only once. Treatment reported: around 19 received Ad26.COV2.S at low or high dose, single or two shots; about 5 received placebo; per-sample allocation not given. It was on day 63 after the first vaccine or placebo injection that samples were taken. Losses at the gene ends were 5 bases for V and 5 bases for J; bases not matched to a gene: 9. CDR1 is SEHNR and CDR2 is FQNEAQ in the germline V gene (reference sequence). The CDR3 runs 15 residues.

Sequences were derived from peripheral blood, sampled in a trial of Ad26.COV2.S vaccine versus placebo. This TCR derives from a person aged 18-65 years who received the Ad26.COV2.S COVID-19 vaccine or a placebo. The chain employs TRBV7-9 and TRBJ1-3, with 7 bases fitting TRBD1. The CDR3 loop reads CASSPAGTDRNTIYF. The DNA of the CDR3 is TGTGCCAGCAGCCCGGCCGGGACAGACCGAAACACCATATATTTT.